Listed here are 30 T cell receptor beta chains from one sample, sequenced in a study of CD8 T cells in ankylosing spondylitis. Study-level findings and limits: It appeared that ankylosing spondylitis blood was characterized by a TCR beta motif of under ten highly homologous variants.

These receptors are not linked to any known antigen. TCRdb used MiXCR to reprocess the 5' RACE reads, holding one entry per CDR3 protein. This table has about 480,000 distinct CDR3 sequences, 17% appearing once. The sequenced material came from blood, either unsorted or a sorted T cell fraction (not recorded which). These receptors all stem from a male donor with ankylosing spondylitis.

The chain couples TRBV18 to TRBJ2-3; no clear D. Per germline, CDR1 KGHSH and CDR2 LQKENI. CDR3 length equals 14 residues. V lost 6 bases, J lost 0 bases, and 10 bases lay in between. DNA of the CDR3: TGTGCCAGCTCTCGACGGCCTAGCACAGATACGCAGTATTTT. This encodes CASSRRPSTDTQYF.

This clonotype appeared many times. The chain is built from TRBV12-3 or TRBV12-4 and TRBJ1-2, with unresolved D. V gave up 6 bases and J gave up 7 bases, with 15 bases separating them. CDR3 length: 13 residues. For the CDR3, the DNA is TGTGCCAGCAGCCGGGATACCCAAAGTGGCTACACCTTC. Its protein is CASSRDTQSGYTF.

The V call is TRBV3-1, the J call TRBJ2-4; D might be TRBD2 (6 bases). Trimming shortened V by 4 bases and J by 1 base, and 17 bases separated the two germline ends. CDR3 size: 17 residues. Germline values: CDR1 LGHDT, CDR2 YNNKEL (reference sequence). CDR3 amino acids: CASSRGTLRGAKNIQYF. As DNA, the CDR3 is TGTGCCAGCAGCCGAGGGACTCTCCGAGGGGCCAAAAACATTCAGTACTTC.

For this clonotype: Given a much more abundant clone one base away, this may be a read error. The rearrangement joins TRBV25-1 to TRBJ2-5, with D perhaps assigned TRBD1 or TRBD2 (5 bases each). This CDR3 region has 15 residues. Germline V CDR1 and CDR2: MGHDK, SYGVNS. CDR3 sequence (DNA): TGTGCCAGCAGTGAATCGAGGGGCAACCAAGAGACCCAGGACTTC. This sequence encodes CASSESRGNQETQDF.

This clonotype occurred a few times. The chain has TRBV7-9 and TRBJ2-1, with D possibly being TRBD2 (5 bases). The germline CDR1 and CDR2 sequences are SEHNR and FQNEAQ (reference sequence). CDR3 size: 10 residues. Trimming removed 5 bases from V and 14 bases from J, with 10 bases in between. The CDR3 loop reads CASSGREKFF. CDR3 DNA: TGTGCCAGCAGCGGACGGGAAAAGTTCTTC.

This clonotype has a handful of counts. The genes are TRBV5-6 and TRBJ2-2, with TRBD1 identical over 8 bases. After removal of 0 bases from V and 6 bases from J, the junction contained 7 bases not matched to a gene. Germline V gene sequence: CDR1 SGHDT, CDR2 YYEEEE. The CDR3 extends over 16 amino acids. The chain's CDR3 is CASSLAQRGQAGELFF. The CDR3 nucleotides read TGTGCCAGCAGCTTGGCCCAAAGGGGACAGGCCGGGGAGCTGTTTTTT. Full variable domain (remainder filled in from reference TRBV5-6 and TRBJ2-2): DAGVTQSPTHLIKTRGQQVTLRCSPKSGHDTVSWYQQALGQGPQFIFQYYEEEERQRGNFPDRFSGHQFPNYSSELNVNALLLGDSALYLCASSLAQRGQAGELFFGEGSRLTVL.

The J gene is TRBJ1-1, the V gene TRBV20-1; D not certain. The CDR3 is 17 amino acids. With 0 bases removed from V and 0 bases from J, the gap between germline ends came to 17 bases. Germline V CDR1 and CDR2: DFQATT, SNEGSKA (reference sequence). CDR3 protein: CSARDWRAAIMNTEAFF. The CDR3 bases are TGCAGTGCTAGAGATTGGCGGGCAGCAATCATGAACACTGAAGCTTTCTTT.

The chain carries TRBV18 and TRBJ2-1, with TRBD2 matching 11 bases. The CDR3 extends over 17 amino acids. Germline-derived CDR1 and CDR2 are KGHSH and LQKENI. Germline trimming cut 3 bases from V and 9 bases from J; bases unmatched to any gene: 13. CDR3 DNA: TGTGCCAGCTCACCCAGGAGGGTAGCGGGAGGGCCCGGTGAGCAGTTCTTC. Its translation is CASSPRRVAGGPGEQFF.

This clonotype occurred many times. The rearrangement joins TRBV20-1 to TRBJ1-1; no clear D gene. Germline CDR1 DFQATT, CDR2 SNEGSKA (reference sequence). The CDR3 is 14 residues long. The V and J ends lost 6 bases and 0 bases respectively, with 14 bases between them. The CDR3 DNA follows: TGCAGTGCCCCGACAAGGAGCATGAACACTGAAGCTTTCTTT. This gives the protein CSAPTRSMNTEAFF.

This clonotype came up many times. V usage is TRBV18 and J usage is TRBJ1-4; perhaps TRBD1 as D (5 bases). Germline V gene lookup returns CDR1 KGHSH and CDR2 LQKENI. The CDR3 runs 14 residues. Trimming removed 3 bases from V and 3 bases from J, with 8 bases in between. CDR3 bases: TGTGCCAGCTCACCGGGGGAGTCTAATGAAAAACTGTTTTTT. This sequence encodes CASSPGESNEKLFF.

This clonotype was seen more than once but under ten times. The chain has TRBV6-5 and TRBJ2-7; TRBD1 might be the D (6 bases). The V end lost 2 bases, the J end lost 4 bases, and 15 bases lay between the germline ends. Germline V lookup: CDR1 MNHEY, CDR2 SVGAGI. The CDR3 contains 15 residues. The CDR3 DNA follows: TGTGCCAGCAGTTACAACAGATGGGGGCCTTACGAGCAGTACTTC. Protein sequence: CASSYNRWGPYEQYF.

In this sample, this clonotype turned up a few times. The V gene is TRBV5-6, the J gene TRBJ1-1; 8 bases map to TRBD1. Germline V gene lookup returns CDR1 SGHDT and CDR2 YYEEEE. The CDR3 sequence is 15 residues long. V trimming: 2 bases; J trimming: 6 bases; junction bases outside the gene matches: 9. The CDR3 reads CASSFRGQGFAEAFF. CDR3 nucleotide sequence: TGTGCCAGCAGCTTCCGTGGACAGGGTTTTGCTGAAGCTTTCTTT.

The CDR3 loop is CASSHGQSGNTIYF. CDR3 in DNA: TGTGCCAGCAGCCACGGACAATCGGGAAACACCATATATTTT. The V gene is TRBV3-1, the J gene TRBJ1-3; D possibly corresponds to TRBD1 (5 bases). Deletions cut 3 bases from V and 4 bases from J, with 10 bases between. This CDR3 contains 14 residues. Germline V CDR1 and CDR2: LGHDT, YNNKEL (reference sequence).

There are many counts of this clonotype. The J gene is TRBJ2-5, the V gene TRBV12-3 or TRBV12-4, with 8 bases lining up with TRBD2. This CDR3 region has 13 residues. Germline trimming cut 8 bases from V and 5 bases from J; bases unmatched to any gene: 7. CDR3 sequence: CASQRETGETQYF. Here the CDR3 DNA reads TGTGCCAGCCAGCGGGAGACGGGGGAGACCCAGTACTTC.

Concerning this clonotype: One junction end does not reproduce the germline sequence, and a read error may be involved. This sequence joins TRBV3-1 and TRBJ2-3; 13 nucleotides align to TRBD2. Germline CDR1 is LGHDT and CDR2 is YNNKEL (reference sequence). This CDR3 has 17 amino acids. This chain's CDR3 is CACSLGLAGKVTDTQYF. CDR3 coding DNA: TGTGCCTGCAGCTTGGGACTAGCGGGAAAAGTCACAGATACGCAGTATTTT.

The rearrangement links TRBV5-1 to TRBJ2-7; 7 nucleotides align to TRBD1. The CDR3 covers 15 residues. Germline CDR1 reads SGHRS; CDR2 reads YFSETQ. Trimming at V came to 5 bases and at J to 0 bases, leaving 8 bases not matched to a gene. As DNA, the CDR3 is TGCGCCAGCAGAACCGGGACAGCGATCTCCTACGAGCAGTACTTC. It is translated as CASRTGTAISYEQYF. Filled out from reference TRBV5-1 and TRBJ2-7, the complete variable domain reads KAGVTQTPRYLIKTRGQQVTLSCSPISGHRSVSWYQQTPGQGLQFLFEYFSETQRNKGNFPGRFSGRQFSNSRSEMNVSTLELGDSALYLCASRTGTAISYEQYFGPGTRLTVT.

The chain carries TRBV20-1 and TRBJ2-1; 7 bases fit TRBD2. CDR3 length equals 14 residues. Germline lookup yields CDR1 DFQATT and CDR2 SNEGSKA (reference sequence). V lost 5 bases to trimming and J lost 3 bases; unmatched junction nucleotides: 7. CDR3 residues: CSAYLGGGYNEQFF. Written as DNA, the CDR3 is TGCAGTGCTTATCTAGGCGGGGGCTACAATGAGCAGTTCTTC.

This clonotype was detected ten times or more. This sequence joins TRBV12-3 or TRBV12-4 and TRBJ2-2; perhaps TRBD1 as D (6 bases). This CDR3 has 15 residues. V lost 5 bases and J lost 4, with 14 bases in between. CDR3 residues: CASSPNRQATGELFF. As DNA, the CDR3 is TGTGCCAGCAGTCCAAATCGACAGGCCACCGGGGAGCTGTTTTTT.

In its sample, this clonotype was seen a few times. The chain recombines TRBV2 with TRBJ1-6, with TRBD1 matching 9 bases. J was trimmed by 11 bases and V by 11 bases; bases with no gene match: 10. Germline V gene data show CDR1 as SNHLY and CDR2 as FYNNEI. The CDR3 has 13 residues. In nucleotides, the CDR3 is TGTGCCGGAACCGGGACAGGGCAACCACCCCTCCACTTT. Amino acid sequence: CAGTGTGQPPLHF.

CDR3: CSVDGLARGDTDTQYF. CDR3 sequence (DNA): TGCAGCGTTGACGGACTAGCACGGGGAGATACAGATACGCAGTATTTT. V is TRBV29-1 and J is TRBJ2-3, with 8 bases that match TRBD2. Germline CDR1 is SQVTM and CDR2 is ANQGSEA. CDR3 length equals 16 residues. Germline trimming cut 3 bases from V and 3 bases from J; bases unmatched to any gene: 11.

The chain uses TRBV20-1 and TRBJ1-5, with unresolved D. The V end was cut by 5 bases, the J end by 4 bases, with 15 bases between. The CDR3 extends over 14 amino acids. CDR1 DFQATT and CDR2 SNEGSKA come from the germline V gene (reference sequence). This CDR3 is CSAPGITKNQPQHF. The DNA of the CDR3 is TGCAGTGCTCCCGGGATCACCAAAAATCAGCCCCAGCATTTT.

The table lists this clonotype with a few counts. The chain is built from TRBV24-1 and TRBJ2-1, with 8 bases that match TRBD1. The CDR3 covers 16 residues. With 9 bases clipped from V and 7 bases from J, the junction kept 16 bases outside the gene matches. Germline CDR1 KGHDR, CDR2 SFDVKD. The CDR3 protein is CATHFTTGTGSNEQFF. The CDR3 coding sequence is TGTGCCACCCATTTTACTACCGGGACAGGTAGTAATGAGCAGTTCTTC.

In this sample, this clonotype turned up many times. CDR3 sequence: CASSLAPGTGSWNEQYF. CDR3 DNA: TGTGCCAGCAGCTTAGCCCCCGGGACAGGGTCATGGAACGAGCAGTACTTC. This sequence joins TRBV7-9 and TRBJ2-7, with 9 bases aligning to TRBD1. With V trimmed by 0 bases and J by 5 bases, 11 bases remained unmatched. The CDR3 is 17 residues long. Looked up from germline, CDR1 is SEHNR and CDR2 is FQNEAQ (reference sequence).

This chain links TRBV20-1 with TRBJ2-3; D perhaps matches TRBD2 (5 bases). This CDR3 region has 15 residues. Trimming pared 3 bases from V and 1 base from J, leaving 14 bases between. Germline V gene data show CDR1 as DFQATT and CDR2 as SNEGSKA (reference sequence). As DNA, the CDR3 is TGCAGTGCTAGTCTTAGAGCGGCCGGCACAGATACGCAGTATTTT. This sequence encodes CSASLRAAGTDTQYF.

This clonotype was seen only a few times. The gene calls are TRBV25-1 and TRBJ2-1; 9 nucleotides agree with TRBD1. There are 16 residues in the CDR3. Trimming removed 1 base from V and 6 bases from J; junction bases left unmatched: 7. Germline CDR1 reads MGHDK; CDR2 reads SYGVNS. This CDR3 is CASSELGTGLGNEQFF. The CDR3 DNA follows: TGTGCCAGCAGTGAATTGGGGACAGGGTTGGGCAATGAGCAGTTCTTC.

The chain links TRBV25-1 to TRBJ2-3; D ambiguous. Germline values: CDR1 MGHDK, CDR2 SYGVNS. The CDR3 loop spans 16 amino acids. Trimming removed 0 bases from V and 0 bases from J, with 10 bases in between. The CDR3 DNA follows: TGTGCCAGCAGTGAATATGTAGGGCCAAGCACAGATACGCAGTATTTT. It yields the protein CASSEYVGPSTDTQYF.

There are a few counts of this clonotype. This rearrangement joins TRBV14 to TRBJ1-1, with D possibly TRBD1 on 6 matching bases. The V gene lost 9 bases and the J gene lost 5 bases, with 16 bases spanning the gap. CDR1 SGHDN and CDR2 FVKESK come from the germline V gene. The CDR3 loop spans 13 amino acids. This chain's CDR3 is CARRRGALTEAFF. In DNA, the CDR3 is TGTGCCAGGCGTCGGGGGGCACTAACTGAAGCTTTCTTT.

This clonotype has just a few counts. V and J are TRBV5-1 and TRBJ2-1; D is undetermined. The CDR3 runs 13 residues. Germline V CDR1 and CDR2: SGHRS, YFSETQ. V lost 1 base to trimming and J lost 7 bases, with 9 bases between them. In nucleotides, the CDR3 is TGCGCCAGCAGCTTGCAGGTGTTGAATGAGCAGTTCTTC. Its translation: CASSLQVLNEQFF.

This clonotype qualifies as medium-sized. The rearrangement uses TRBV20-1 and TRBJ2-1; TRBD1 aligns across 7 bases. V lost 2 bases to trimming and J lost 5 bases; unmatched junction nucleotides: 6. The CDR3 is 14 amino acids. The germline CDR1 and CDR2 sequences are DFQATT and SNEGSKA (reference sequence). CDR3 in amino acids: CSARKAGTDNEQFF. The CDR3 DNA is TGCAGTGCTAGAAAGGCAGGGACAGACAATGAGCAGTTCTTC.

This clonotype was recorded a few times. The chain links TRBV12-3 or TRBV12-4 to TRBJ1-4; no reliable D call. This CDR3 has 14 amino acids. Trimming removed 5 bases from V and 2 bases from J, with 9 bases in between. The CDR3 DNA follows: TGTGCCAGCAGTCGGACTCAGACTAATGAAAAACTGTTTTTT. Residues: CASSRTQTNEKLFF.